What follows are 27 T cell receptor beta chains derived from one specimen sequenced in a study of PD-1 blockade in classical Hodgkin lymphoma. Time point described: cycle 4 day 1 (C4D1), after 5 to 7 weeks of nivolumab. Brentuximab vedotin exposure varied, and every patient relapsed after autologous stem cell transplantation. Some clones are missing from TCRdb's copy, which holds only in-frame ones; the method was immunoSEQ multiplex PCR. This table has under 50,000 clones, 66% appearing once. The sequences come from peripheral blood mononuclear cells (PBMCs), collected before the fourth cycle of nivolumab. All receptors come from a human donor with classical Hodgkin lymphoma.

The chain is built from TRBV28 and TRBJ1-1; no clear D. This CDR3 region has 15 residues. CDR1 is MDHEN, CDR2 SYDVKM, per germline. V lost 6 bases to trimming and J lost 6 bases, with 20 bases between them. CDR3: CASSPQAGGVSEAFF. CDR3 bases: TGTGCCAGCAGCCCCCAGGCGGGTGGGGTTTCTGAAGCTTTCTTT.

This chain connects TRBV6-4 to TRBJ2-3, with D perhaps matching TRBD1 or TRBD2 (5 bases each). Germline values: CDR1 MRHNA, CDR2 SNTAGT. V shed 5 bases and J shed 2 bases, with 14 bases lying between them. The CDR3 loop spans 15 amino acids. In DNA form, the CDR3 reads TGTGCCAGCAGTCGAGGGGCCTACTCCACAGATACGCAGTATTTT. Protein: CASSRGAYSTDTQYF.

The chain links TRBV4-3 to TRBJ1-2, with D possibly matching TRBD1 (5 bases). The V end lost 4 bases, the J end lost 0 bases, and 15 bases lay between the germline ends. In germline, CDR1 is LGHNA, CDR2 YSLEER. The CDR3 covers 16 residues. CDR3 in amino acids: CASSRAGTGPNYGYTF. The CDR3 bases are TGCGCCAGCAGCCGCGCCGGAACAGGCCCTAACTATGGCTACACCTTC.

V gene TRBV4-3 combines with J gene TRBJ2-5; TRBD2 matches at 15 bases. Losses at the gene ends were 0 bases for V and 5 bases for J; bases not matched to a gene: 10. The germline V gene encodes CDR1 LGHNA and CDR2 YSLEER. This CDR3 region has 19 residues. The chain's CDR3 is CASSQDRRTSGRATETQYF. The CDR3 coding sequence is TGCGCCAGCAGCCAAGATCGCCGGACTAGCGGGAGGGCCACGGAGACCCAGTACTTC.

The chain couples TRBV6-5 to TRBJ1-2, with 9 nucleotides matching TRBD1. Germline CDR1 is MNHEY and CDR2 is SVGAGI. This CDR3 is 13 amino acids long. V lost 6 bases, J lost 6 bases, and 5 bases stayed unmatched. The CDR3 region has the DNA TGTGCCAGCAGCCTGGGACAGGGAGATGGCTACACCTTC. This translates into CASSLGQGDGYTF.

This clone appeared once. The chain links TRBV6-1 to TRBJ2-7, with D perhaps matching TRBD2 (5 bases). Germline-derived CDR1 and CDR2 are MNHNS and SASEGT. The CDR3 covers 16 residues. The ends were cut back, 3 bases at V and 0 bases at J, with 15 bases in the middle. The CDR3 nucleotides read TGTGCCAGCAGTGATTCGAGCGGCTTCTCCTCCTACGAGCAGTACTTC. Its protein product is CASSDSSGFSSYEQYF.

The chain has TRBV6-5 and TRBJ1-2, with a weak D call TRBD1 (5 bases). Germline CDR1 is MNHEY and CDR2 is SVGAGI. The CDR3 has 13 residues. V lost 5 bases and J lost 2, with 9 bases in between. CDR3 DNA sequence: TGTGCCAGCAGTGCAGGGTGGAACTATGGCTACACCTTC. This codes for CASSAGWNYGYTF.

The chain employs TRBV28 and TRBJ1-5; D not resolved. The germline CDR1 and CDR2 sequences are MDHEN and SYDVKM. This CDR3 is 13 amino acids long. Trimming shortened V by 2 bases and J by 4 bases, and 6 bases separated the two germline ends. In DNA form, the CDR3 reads TGTGCCAGCAGTTTACGGAGGAATCAGCCCCAGCATTTT. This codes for CASSLRRNQPQHF.

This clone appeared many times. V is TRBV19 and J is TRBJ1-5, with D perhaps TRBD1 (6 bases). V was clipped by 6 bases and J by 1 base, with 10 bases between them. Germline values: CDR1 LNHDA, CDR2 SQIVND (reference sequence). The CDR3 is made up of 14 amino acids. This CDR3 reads CASSNGQSNQPQHF. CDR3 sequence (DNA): TGTGCCAGTAGCAACGGACAGAGCAATCAGCCCCAGCATTTT.

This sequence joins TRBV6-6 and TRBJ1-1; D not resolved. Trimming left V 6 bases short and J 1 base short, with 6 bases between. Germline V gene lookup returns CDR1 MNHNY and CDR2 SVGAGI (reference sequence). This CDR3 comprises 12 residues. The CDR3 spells CASSPSNTEAFF. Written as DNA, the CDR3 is TGTGCCAGCAGCCCCTCGAACACTGAAGCTTTCTTT.

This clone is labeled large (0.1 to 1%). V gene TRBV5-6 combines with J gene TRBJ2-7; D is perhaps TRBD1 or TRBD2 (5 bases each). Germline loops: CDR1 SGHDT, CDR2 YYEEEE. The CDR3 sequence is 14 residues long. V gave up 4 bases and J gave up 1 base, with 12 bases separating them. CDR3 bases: TGTGCCAGCAGCCCCGGGACCTTATCCTACGAGCAGTACTTC. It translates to CASSPGTLSYEQYF.

The CDR3 region is CASSFGTGMKNEQFF. For the CDR3, the DNA is TGCGCCAGCAGCTTCGGGACAGGAATGAAAAATGAGCAGTTCTTC. The chain recombines TRBV5-1 with TRBJ2-1; 8 nucleotides line up with TRBD1. V shed 2 bases, J shed 7 bases, and the junction held 8 bases outside the gene matches. CDR1 and CDR2 (germline): SGHRS, YFSETQ. The CDR3 sequence is 15 residues long.

The CDR3 nucleotides read TGTGCCAGCAGCCGACACAGGAGCTCCTACGAGCAGTACTTC. Its translation is CASSRHRSSYEQYF. The genes are TRBV21-1 and TRBJ2-7; the table's D call, TRBD1, was not checked against the DNA. TRBV21-1 is an annotated pseudogene. This CDR3 contains 14 residues.

CDR3 bases: TGTGCCAGCAGCTTAGCGGGACAGGGGACCCACGAGCAGTACTTC. Translating gives CASSLAGQGTHEQYF. The rearrangement links TRBV7-8 to TRBJ2-7, with 10 bases identical to TRBD1. The trim removed 0 bases at V and 5 bases at J, leaving 4 bases unmatched. The germline CDR1 and CDR2 sequences are SGHVS and FQNEAQ. The CDR3 covers 15 residues.

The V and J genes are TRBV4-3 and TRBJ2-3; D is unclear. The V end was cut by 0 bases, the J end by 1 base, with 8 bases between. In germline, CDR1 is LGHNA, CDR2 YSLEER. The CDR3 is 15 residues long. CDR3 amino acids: CASSQDGLRTDTQYF. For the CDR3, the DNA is TGCGCCAGCAGCCAAGATGGCCTCCGCACAGATACGCAGTATTTT.

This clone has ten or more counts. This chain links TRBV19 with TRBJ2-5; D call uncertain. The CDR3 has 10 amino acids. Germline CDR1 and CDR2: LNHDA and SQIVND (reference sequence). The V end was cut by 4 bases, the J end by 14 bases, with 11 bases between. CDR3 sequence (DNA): TGTGCCAGTAGTACGCCACCAGTCTACTTC. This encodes CASSTPPVYF.

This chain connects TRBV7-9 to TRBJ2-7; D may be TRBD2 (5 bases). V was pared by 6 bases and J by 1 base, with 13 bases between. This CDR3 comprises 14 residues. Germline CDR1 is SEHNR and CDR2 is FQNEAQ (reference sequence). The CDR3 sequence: CASRGGKGSYEQYF. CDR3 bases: TGTGCCAGCAGAGGAGGTAAAGGGTCCTACGAGCAGTACTTC.

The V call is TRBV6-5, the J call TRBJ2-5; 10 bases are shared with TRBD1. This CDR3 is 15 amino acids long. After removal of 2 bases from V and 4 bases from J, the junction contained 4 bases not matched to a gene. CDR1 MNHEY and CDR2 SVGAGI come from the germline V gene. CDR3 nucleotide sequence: TGTGCCAGCAGTTACGGGTGGGACAGGGGAGAGACCCAGTACTTC. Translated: CASSYGWDRGETQYF.

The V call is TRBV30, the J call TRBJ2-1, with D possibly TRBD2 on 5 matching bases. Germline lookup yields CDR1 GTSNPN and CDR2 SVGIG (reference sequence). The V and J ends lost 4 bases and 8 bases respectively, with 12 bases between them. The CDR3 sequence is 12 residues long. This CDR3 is CAWTLLGDEQFF. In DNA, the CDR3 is TGTGCCTGGACATTACTAGGCGATGAGCAGTTCTTC.

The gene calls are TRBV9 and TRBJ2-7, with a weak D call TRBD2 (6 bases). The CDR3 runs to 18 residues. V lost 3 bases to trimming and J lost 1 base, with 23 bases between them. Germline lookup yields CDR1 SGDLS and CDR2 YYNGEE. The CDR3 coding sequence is TGTGCCAGCAGCGCCGGAGGAGGTGGGGGTGGAGGGTCCTACGAGCAGTACTTC. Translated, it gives CASSAGGGGGGGSYEQYF.

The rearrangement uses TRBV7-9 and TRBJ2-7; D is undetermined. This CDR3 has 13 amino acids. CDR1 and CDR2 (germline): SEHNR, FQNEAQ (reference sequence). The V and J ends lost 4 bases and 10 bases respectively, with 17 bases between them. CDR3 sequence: CASSSTKSGVQYF. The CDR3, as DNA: TGTGCCAGCAGCTCCACCAAAAGTGGAGTACAGTACTTC.

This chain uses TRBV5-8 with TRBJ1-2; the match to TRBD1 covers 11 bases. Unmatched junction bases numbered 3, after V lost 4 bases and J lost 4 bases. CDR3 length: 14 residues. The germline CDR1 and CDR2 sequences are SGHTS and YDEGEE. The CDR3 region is CASSADRGLYGYTF. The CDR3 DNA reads TGTGCCAGCAGCGCGGACAGGGGGCTCTATGGCTACACCTTC.

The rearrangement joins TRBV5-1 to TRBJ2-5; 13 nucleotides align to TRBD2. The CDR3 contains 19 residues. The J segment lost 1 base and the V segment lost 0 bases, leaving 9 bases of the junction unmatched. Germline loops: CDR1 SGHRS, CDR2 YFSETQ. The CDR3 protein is CASSLEPTSGGSIQETQYF. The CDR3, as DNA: TGCGCCAGCAGCTTGGAACCGACTAGCGGGGGGTCCATCCAAGAGACCCAGTACTTC.

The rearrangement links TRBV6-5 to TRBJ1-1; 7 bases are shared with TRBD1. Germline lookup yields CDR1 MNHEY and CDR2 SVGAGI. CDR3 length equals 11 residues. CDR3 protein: CATRGAAEAFF. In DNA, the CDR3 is TGTGCGACCAGGGGGGCAGCTGAAGCTTTCTTT.

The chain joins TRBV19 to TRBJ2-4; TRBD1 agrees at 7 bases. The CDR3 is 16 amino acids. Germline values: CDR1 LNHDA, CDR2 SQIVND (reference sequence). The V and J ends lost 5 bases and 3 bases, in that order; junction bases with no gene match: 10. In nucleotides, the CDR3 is TGTGCCAGTAGTCCCATGAGGGACAGAGACAAAAACATTCAGTACTTC. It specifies CASSPMRDRDKNIQYF.

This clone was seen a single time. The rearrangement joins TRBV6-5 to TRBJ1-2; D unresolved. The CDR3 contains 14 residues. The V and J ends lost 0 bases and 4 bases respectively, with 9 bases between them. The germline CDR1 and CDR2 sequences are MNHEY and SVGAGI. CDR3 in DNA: TGTGCCAGCAGTTACTCGTCGGGGTTCTATGGCTACACCTTC. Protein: CASSYSSGFYGYTF.

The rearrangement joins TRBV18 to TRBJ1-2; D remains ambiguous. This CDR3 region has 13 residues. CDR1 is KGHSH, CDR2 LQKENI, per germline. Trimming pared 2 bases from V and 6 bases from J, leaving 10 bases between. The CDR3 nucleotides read TGTGCCAGCTCACCAGGGCTTCGAGATGGCTACACCTTC. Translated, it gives CASSPGLRDGYTF.